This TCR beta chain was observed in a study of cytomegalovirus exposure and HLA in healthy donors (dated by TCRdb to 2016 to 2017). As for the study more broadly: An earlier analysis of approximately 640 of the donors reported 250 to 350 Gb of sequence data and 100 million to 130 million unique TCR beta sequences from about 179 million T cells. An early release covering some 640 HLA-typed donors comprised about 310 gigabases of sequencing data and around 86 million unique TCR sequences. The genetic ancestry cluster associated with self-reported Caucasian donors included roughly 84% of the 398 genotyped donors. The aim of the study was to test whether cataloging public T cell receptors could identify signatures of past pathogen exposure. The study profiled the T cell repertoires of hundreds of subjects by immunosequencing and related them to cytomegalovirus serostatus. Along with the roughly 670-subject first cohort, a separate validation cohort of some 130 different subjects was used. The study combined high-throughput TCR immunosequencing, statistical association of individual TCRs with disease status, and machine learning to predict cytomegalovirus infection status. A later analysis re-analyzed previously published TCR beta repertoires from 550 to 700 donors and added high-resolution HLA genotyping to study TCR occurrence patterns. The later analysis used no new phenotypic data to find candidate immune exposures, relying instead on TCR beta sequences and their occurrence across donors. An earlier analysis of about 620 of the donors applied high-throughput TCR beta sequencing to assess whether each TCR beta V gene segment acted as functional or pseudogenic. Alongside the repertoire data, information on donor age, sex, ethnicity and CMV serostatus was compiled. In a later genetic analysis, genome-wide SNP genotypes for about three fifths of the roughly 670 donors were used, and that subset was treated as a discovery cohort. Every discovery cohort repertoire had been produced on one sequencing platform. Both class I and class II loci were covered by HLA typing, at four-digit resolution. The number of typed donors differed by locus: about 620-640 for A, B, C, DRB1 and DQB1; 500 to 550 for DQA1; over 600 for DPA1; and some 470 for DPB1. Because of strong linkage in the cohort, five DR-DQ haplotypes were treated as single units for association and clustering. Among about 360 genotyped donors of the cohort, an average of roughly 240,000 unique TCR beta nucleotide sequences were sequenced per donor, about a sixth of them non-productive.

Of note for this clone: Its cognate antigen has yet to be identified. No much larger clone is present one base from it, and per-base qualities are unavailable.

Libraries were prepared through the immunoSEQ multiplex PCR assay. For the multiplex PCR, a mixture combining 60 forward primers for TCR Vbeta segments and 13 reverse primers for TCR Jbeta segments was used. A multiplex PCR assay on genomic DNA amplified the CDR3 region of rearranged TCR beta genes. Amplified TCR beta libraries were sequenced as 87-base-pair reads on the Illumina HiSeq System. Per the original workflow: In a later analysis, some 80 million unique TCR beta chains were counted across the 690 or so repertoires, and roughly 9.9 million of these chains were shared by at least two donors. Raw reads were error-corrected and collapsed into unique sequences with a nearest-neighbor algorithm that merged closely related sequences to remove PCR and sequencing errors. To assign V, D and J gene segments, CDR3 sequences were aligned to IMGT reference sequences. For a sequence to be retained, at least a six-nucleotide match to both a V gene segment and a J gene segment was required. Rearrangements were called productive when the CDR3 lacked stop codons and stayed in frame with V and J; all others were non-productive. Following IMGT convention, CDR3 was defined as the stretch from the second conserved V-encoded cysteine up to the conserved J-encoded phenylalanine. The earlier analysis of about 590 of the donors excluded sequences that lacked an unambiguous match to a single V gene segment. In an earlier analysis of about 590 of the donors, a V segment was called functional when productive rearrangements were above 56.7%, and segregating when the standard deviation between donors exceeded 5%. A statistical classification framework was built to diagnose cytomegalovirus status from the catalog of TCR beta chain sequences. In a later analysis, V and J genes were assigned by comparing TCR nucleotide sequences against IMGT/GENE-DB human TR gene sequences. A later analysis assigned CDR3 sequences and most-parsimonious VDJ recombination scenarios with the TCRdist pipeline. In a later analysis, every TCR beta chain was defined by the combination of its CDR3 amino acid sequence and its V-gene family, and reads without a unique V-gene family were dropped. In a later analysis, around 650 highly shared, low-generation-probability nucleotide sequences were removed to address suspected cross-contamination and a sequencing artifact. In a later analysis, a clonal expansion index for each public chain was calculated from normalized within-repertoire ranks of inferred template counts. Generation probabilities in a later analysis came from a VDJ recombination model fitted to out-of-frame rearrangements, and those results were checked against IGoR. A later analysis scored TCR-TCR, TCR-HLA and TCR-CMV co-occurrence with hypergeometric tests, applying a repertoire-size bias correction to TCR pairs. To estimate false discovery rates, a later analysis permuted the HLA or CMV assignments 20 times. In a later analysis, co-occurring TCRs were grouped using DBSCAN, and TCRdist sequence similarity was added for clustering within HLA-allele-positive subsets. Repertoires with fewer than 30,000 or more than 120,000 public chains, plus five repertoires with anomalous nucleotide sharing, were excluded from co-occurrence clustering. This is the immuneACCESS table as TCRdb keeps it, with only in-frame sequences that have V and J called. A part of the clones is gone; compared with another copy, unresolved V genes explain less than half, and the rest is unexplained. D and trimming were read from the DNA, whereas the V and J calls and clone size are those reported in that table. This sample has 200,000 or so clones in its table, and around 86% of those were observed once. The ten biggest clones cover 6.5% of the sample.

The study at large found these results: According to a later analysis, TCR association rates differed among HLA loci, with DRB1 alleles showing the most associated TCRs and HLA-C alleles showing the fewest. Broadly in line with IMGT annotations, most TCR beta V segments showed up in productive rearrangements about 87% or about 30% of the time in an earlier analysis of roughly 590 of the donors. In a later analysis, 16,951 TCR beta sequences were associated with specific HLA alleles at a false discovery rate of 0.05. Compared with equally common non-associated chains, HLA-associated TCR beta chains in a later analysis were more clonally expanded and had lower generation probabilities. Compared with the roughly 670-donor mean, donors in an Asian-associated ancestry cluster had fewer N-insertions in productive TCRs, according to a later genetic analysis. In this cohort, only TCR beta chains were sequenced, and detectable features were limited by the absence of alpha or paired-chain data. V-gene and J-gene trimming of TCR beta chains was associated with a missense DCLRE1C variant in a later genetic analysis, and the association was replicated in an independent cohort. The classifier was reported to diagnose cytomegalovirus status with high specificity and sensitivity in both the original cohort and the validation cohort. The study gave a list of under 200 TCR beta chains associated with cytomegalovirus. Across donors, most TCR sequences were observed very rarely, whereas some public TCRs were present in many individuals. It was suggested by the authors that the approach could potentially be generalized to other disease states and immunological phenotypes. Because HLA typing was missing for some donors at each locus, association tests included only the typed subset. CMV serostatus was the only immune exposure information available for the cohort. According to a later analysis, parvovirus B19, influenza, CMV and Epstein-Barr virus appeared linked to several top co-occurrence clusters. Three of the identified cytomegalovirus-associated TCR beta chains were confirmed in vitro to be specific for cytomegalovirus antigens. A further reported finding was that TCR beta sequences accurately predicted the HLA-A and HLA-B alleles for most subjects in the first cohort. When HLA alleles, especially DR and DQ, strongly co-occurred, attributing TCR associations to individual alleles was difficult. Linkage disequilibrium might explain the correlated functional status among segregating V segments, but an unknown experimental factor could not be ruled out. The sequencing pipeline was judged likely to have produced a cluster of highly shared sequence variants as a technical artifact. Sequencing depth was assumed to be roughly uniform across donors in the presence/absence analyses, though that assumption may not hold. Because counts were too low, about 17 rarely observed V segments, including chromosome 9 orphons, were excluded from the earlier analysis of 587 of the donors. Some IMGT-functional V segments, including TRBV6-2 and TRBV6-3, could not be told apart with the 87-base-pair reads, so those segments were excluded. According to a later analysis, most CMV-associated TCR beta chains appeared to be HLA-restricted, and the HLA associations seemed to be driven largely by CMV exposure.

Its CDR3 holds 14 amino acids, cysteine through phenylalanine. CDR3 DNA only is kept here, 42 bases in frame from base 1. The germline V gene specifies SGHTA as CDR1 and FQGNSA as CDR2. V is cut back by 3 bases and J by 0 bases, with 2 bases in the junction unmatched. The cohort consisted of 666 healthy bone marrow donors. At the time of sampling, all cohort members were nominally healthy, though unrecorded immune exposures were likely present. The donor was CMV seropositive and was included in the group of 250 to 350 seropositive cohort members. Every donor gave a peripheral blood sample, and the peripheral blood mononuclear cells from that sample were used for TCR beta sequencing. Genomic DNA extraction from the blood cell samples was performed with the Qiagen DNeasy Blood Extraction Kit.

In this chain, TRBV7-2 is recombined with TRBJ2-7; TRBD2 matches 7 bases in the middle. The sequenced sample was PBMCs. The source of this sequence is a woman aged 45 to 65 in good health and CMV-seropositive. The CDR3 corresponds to CASSLSGNSYEQYF. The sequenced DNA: TGTGCCAGCAGCTTGAGCGGGAACTCCTACGAGCAGTACTTC. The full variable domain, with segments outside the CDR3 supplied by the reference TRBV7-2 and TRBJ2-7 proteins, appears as GAGVSQSPSNKVTEKGKDVELRCDPISGHTALYWYRQSLGQGLEFLIYFQGNSAPDKSGLPSDRFSAERTGGSVSTLTIQRTQQEDSAVYLCASSLSGNSYEQYFGPGTRLTVT.